The 16 T cell receptor beta chains in this list originate from one sample, sequenced in a study of OX40 agonist ivuxolimab in advanced cancers. Produced via immunoSEQ multiplex PCR; TCRdb's table is partial and in-frame only. This repertoire shows under 110,000 clones, 75% to 95% found once; its top ten account for 0.48%. The sample was CD4+ or CD8+ T cells sorted from blood, taken in a trial of the OX40 agonist ivuxolimab. The origin of the receptors is an adult with an advanced solid tumor such as melanoma, head and neck, liver or kidney cancer.

The CDR3 protein is CASSIVGGRSGQPQHF. CDR3 in DNA: TGTGCCAGTAGTATAGTTGGAGGGAGGTCAGGTCAGCCCCAGCATTTT. V usage is TRBV19 and J usage is TRBJ1-5; D is unclear. Trimming shortened V by 1 base and J by 6 bases, and 16 bases separated the two germline ends. Germline V gene data show CDR1 as LNHDA and CDR2 as SQIVND (reference sequence). The CDR3 runs 16 residues.

This clone was detected only once. The J gene is TRBJ1-2, the V gene TRBV9; 8 nucleotides line up with TRBD1. J was trimmed by 6 bases and V by 3 bases; bases with no gene match: 10. CDR3 length equals 15 residues. CDR1 is SGDLS, CDR2 YYNGEE, per germline. DNA for the CDR3: TGTGCCAGCAGCGGCTACAGGGGGGAATTTGATGGCTACACCTTC. Its translation is CASSGYRGEFDGYTF.

The V call is TRBV11-2, the J call TRBJ2-5; 8 nucleotides match TRBD1. Germline lookup yields CDR1 SGHAT and CDR2 FQNNGV. V was clipped by 1 base and J by 7 bases; unmatched bases: 11. The CDR3 length is 16 residues. CDR3 region: CASSLVPTGGRGTQYF. CDR3 nucleotides: TGTGCCAGCAGCTTAGTCCCCACAGGGGGAAGGGGGACCCAGTACTTC.

The chain is built from TRBV30 and TRBJ1-6; weak D call: TRBD1 (5 bases). The V and J ends lost 2 bases and 11 bases respectively, with 16 bases between them. This CDR3 has 14 amino acids. Germline lookup yields CDR1 GTSNPN and CDR2 SVGIG (reference sequence). The CDR3 nucleotides read TGTGCCTGGAGTATTACTCATGACAGTCCACCCCTCCACTTT. It codes for CAWSITHDSPPLHF.

The chain is built from TRBV18 and TRBJ2-3, with D maybe TRBD1 (5 bases). V was cut by 3 bases and J by 6 bases, with 10 bases left in between. CDR3 length: 13 residues. From germline, CDR1 is KGHSH and CDR2 LQKENI. The CDR3 DNA is TGTGCCAGCTCACCGGGGCTACAGGATACGCAGTATTTT. Translating it yields CASSPGLQDTQYF.

Details on this clone: The germline gene is not matched at one end of the junction; a read error may be the cause. V usage is TRBV5-6 and J usage is TRBJ2-1; 12 nucleotides align to TRBD2. The germline V gene encodes CDR1 SGHDT and CDR2 YYEEEE. This CDR3 spans 15 amino acids. CDR3 nucleotide sequence: TGTGCCAGCAGCTCCGGACTAGCGGGGTACAGTGAGCAGTTCTTC. This codes for CASSSGLAGYSEQFF.

This sequence joins TRBV9 and TRBJ2-1; TRBD1 is a possible D gene (6 bases). The germline V and J ends were trimmed by 5 bases and 6 bases, with 21 bases remaining between them. Germline-derived CDR1 and CDR2 are SGDLS and YYNGEE. The CDR3 is 16 amino acids. As DNA, the CDR3 is TGTGCCAGCAGTATTACACAGGGTTGGAGGAGCAATGAGCAGTTCTTC. Its protein is CASSITQGWRSNEQFF.

V is TRBV6-1 and J is TRBJ1-2; 9 nucleotides line up with TRBD1. Germline V CDR1 and CDR2: MNHNS, SASEGT. The CDR3 contains 18 residues. The V gene end was trimmed by 4 bases and the J gene end by 0 bases; junction bases not matched to a gene: 12. CDR3 in amino acids: CASSAGTGIELANYGYTF. In DNA form, the CDR3 reads TGTGCCAGCAGTGCGGGGACAGGGATTGAATTAGCTAACTATGGCTACACCTTC.

This clone was recorded only once. The CDR3 nucleotides are TGTGCCAGCAGCTTAGGCTGGGGACAGGGGGCTGCAGATACGCAGTATTTT. It encodes CASSLGWGQGAADTQYF. The rearrangement joins TRBV7-7 to TRBJ2-3; the match to TRBD1 covers 12 bases. J was trimmed by 4 bases and V by 1 base; bases with no gene match: 6. From germline, CDR1 is SSHAT and CDR2 FNYEAQ (reference sequence). This CDR3 contains 17 residues.

This chain uses TRBV7-2 with TRBJ2-1; D not certain. Germline values: CDR1 SGHTA, CDR2 FQGNSA. Between the trimmed V and J ends, which lost 5 bases and 0 bases, there was a span of 11 bases. The CDR3 loop spans 15 amino acids. Written as DNA, the CDR3 is TGTGCCAGCAGCCAAACTGGGATCTCCTACAATGAGCAGTTCTTC. It yields the protein CASSQTGISYNEQFF.

The chain uses TRBV30 and TRBJ2-5, with D possibly being TRBD2 (6 bases). Trimming stripped 0 bases from V and 5 bases from J, with 10 bases between. This CDR3 spans 13 amino acids. Germline CDR1 reads GTSNPN; CDR2 reads SVGIG (reference sequence). CDR3 loop: CAWSVGGTETQYF. The CDR3 bases are TGTGCCTGGAGTGTCGGGGGAACGGAGACCCAGTACTTC.

V is TRBV6-5 and J is TRBJ2-7; D unclear. Trimming shortened V by 2 bases and J by 2 bases, and 10 bases separated the two germline ends. This CDR3 comprises 14 residues. CDR1 is MNHEY and CDR2 is SVGAGI in the germline V gene. In nucleotides, the CDR3 is TGTGCCAGCAGTTACACCGCCGGGCCCTACGAGCAGTACTTC. Protein product: CASSYTAGPYEQYF.

This chain connects TRBV4-3 to TRBJ2-3; D may be TRBD1 (5 bases). The CDR3 sequence is 14 residues long. Germline V CDR1 and CDR2: LGHNA, YSLEER. Trimming removed 1 base from V and 4 bases from J, with 9 bases in between. The CDR3 loop reads CASSQVIGADTQYF. The DNA of the CDR3 is TGCGCCAGCAGCCAAGTGATAGGGGCAGATACGCAGTATTTT.

The chain is built from TRBV5-6 and TRBJ2-1, with D possibly being TRBD1 (6 bases). The germline V and J ends were trimmed by 1 base and 5 bases, with 16 bases remaining between them. Germline V gene sequence: CDR1 SGHDT, CDR2 YYEEEE. The CDR3 is 16 residues long. The CDR3 here is CASSLKGTIWDNEQFF. The CDR3 nucleotides are TGTGCCAGCAGCTTGAAAGGGACAATCTGGGACAATGAGCAGTTCTTC.

The rearrangement joins TRBV6-5 to TRBJ1-5; no firm D call. The CDR3 runs 12 residues. V gave up 6 bases and J gave up 5 bases, with 8 bases separating them. Germline assignment: CDR1 MNHEY and CDR2 SVGAGI. The CDR3 DNA follows: TGTGCCAGCAGGTACAGTGATCAGCCCCAGCATTTT. Amino acids: CASRYSDQPQHF.

The V gene is TRBV10-1, the J gene TRBJ2-4; the match to TRBD1 covers 7 bases. Germline V CDR1 and CDR2: WNHNN, SYGVQD (reference sequence). This CDR3 spans 13 amino acids. Trimming cost V 6 bases and J 5 bases; bases outside gene matches: 4. CDR3 DNA: TGCGCCAGCAGCGGACAGGAGGAAAACATTCAGTACTTC. It yields the protein CASSGQEENIQYF.